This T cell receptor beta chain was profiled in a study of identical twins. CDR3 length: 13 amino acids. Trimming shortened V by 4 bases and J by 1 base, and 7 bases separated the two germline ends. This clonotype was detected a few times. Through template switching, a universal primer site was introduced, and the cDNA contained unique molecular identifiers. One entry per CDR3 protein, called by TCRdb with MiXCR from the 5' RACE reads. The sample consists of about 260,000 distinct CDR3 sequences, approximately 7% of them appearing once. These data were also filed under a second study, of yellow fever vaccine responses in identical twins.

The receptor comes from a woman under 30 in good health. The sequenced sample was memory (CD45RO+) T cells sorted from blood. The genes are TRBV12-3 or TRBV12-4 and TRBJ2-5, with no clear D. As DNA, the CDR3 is TGTGCCAGCAGTTCACGTAGCCAAGAGACCCAGTACTTC. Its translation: CASSSRSQETQYF.